Presented here are 9 T cell receptor beta chains from one specimen sequenced in a study of T cells in Graves' hyperthyroidism and ophthalmopathy. Amplified TCR beta CDR3 regions derived from RNA transcripts. The primer set for the first-round RT-PCR of the TCR CDR3 was HTBI. TCRdb analysed the multiplex PCR reads with MiXCR anew, one entry per CDR3 protein. Counted here are fewer than 650,000 distinct CDR3 sequences, 12% to 15% occurring once; the ten biggest clones make up approximately 14%. The sample taken for sequencing was blood. The receptors shown here come from a woman aged 35 to 49 with Graves' hyperthyroidism.

This clonotype was recorded a few times. This chain joins TRBV29-1 and TRBJ2-7; 8 bases are a match to TRBD1. CDR3 length equals 13 residues. V gave up 0 bases and J gave up 7 bases; unmatched junction bases: 5. Germline CDR1 SQVTM, CDR2 ANQGSEA. CDR3 in amino acids: CSVEEKTGDEQYF. The CDR3, as DNA: TGCAGCGTTGAAGAGAAGACAGGGGATGAGCAGTACTTC.

Only a few counts were recorded for this clonotype. The gene calls are TRBV6-1 and TRBJ1-5; 11 positions agree with TRBD1. V lost 8 bases and J lost 9; bases outside the gene matches: 9. The germline V gene encodes CDR1 MNHNS and CDR2 SASEGT. CDR3 length: 14 amino acids. CDR3 loop: CASAGDRGSGPQHF. The CDR3 bases are TGTGCCAGCGCGGGGGACAGGGGGAGCGGGCCCCAGCATTTT.

As concerns this clonotype: A clone one base away is much larger, so this may be a read error. The chain couples TRBV28 to TRBJ2-2, with TRBD1 matching 10 bases. The CDR3 has 16 residues. V trimming: 5 bases; J trimming: 4 bases; junction bases outside the gene matches: 7. Per the germline V gene, CDR1 is MDHEN and CDR2 is SYDVKM. In DNA form, the CDR3 reads TGTGCCAGCAGTGTCCCACGGACAGGGGGCACCGGGGAGCTGTTTTTT. It yields the protein CASSVPRTGGTGELFF. The full variable domain, completed using reference TRBV28 and TRBJ2-2, is DVKVTQSSRYLVKRTGEKVFLECVQDMDHENMFWYRQDPGLGLRLIYFSYDVKMKEKGDIPEGYSVSREKKERFSLILESASTNQTSMYLCASSVPRTGGTGELFFGEGSRLTVL.

This clonotype was seen many times. The rearrangement links TRBV3-1 to TRBJ2-7; 8 bases map to TRBD1. The germline CDR1 and CDR2 sequences are LGHDT and YNNKEL (reference sequence). The CDR3 has 17 amino acids. J lost 3 bases, V lost 1 base, and 11 bases had no gene match. The CDR3 is CASSQAAMTGVNYEQYF. CDR3 nucleotide sequence: TGTGCCAGCAGCCAAGCGGCCATGACAGGGGTCAACTACGAGCAGTACTTC.

This clonotype was seen more than once but under ten times. The chain employs TRBV19 and TRBJ1-4; 7 bases agree with TRBD1. Trimming cost V 7 bases and J 8 bases; bases outside gene matches: 13. There are 15 residues in the CDR3. The V gene's germline CDR1 is LNHDA and CDR2 SQIVND (reference sequence). The CDR3 protein is CASTPTDRPTEKLFF. CDR3 DNA sequence: TGTGCCAGTACCCCCACGGACAGGCCGACAGAAAAACTGTTTTTT.

This clonotype was seen many times. This chain joins TRBV28 and TRBJ2-7; TRBD1 matches at 8 bases. V gave up 6 bases and J gave up 5 bases; unmatched junction bases: 6. The length of the CDR3 is 13 residues. Germline values: CDR1 MDHEN, CDR2 SYDVKM. The CDR3 is CASSAGGINEQYF. DNA for the CDR3: TGTGCCAGCAGCGCAGGGGGCATCAACGAGCAGTACTTC. The full variable domain, with the rest looked up from reference TRBV28 and TRBJ2-7, is DVKVTQSSRYLVKRTGEKVFLECVQDMDHENMFWYRQDPGLGLRLIYFSYDVKMKEKGDIPEGYSVSREKKERFSLILESASTNQTSMYLCASSAGGINEQYFGPGTRLTVT.

This clonotype was seen a handful of times. The chain links TRBV20-1 to TRBJ2-1, with TRBD2 identical over 9 bases. The germline V gene has CDR1 DFQATT and CDR2 SNEGSKA (reference sequence). Trimming took 3 bases from V and 4 from J; bases not matched to a gene: 7. This CDR3 has 15 amino acids. The CDR3 loop reads CSASRTSGPYNEQFF. The CDR3 bases are TGCAGTGCTAGCCGTACTAGCGGGCCTTACAATGAGCAGTTCTTC.

This clonotype was seen ten or more times. The V call is TRBV24-1, the J call TRBJ1-1; 7 bases map to TRBD1. The CDR3 sequence is 13 residues long. V shed 1 base and J 8 bases; nucleotides not matched to a gene: 3. Germline CDR1 reads KGHDR; CDR2 reads SFDVKD. The DNA of the CDR3 is TGTGCCACCAGTGATTTTGGGACAGACGAAGCTTTCTTT. This codes for CATSDFGTDEAFF.

In its sample, this clonotype was seen a few times. This sequence joins TRBV29-1 and TRBJ2-1, with D perhaps TRBD2 (6 bases). The CDR3 is made up of 18 amino acids. Germline CDR1 and CDR2: SQVTM and ANQGSEA. Trimming removed 6 bases at V and 4 bases at J, with 28 bases between. The CDR3 region has the DNA TGCAGCGTGGGGACGGTGTGGGTGGAGGGAGTTATTTACAATGAGCAGTTCTTC. Its translation is CSVGTVWVEGVIYNEQFF.